The clone carrying this TCR beta chain was counted between two and nine times. This entry belongs to a study of T cell responses to AZD1222 COVID-19 vaccine. Germline V lookup: CDR1 KGHSH, CDR2 LQKENI. J was trimmed by 10 bases and V by 6 bases; bases with no gene match: 16. The CDR3 spans 15 residues. Clones were read by immunoSEQ multiplex PCR, and TCRdb kept only the in-frame ones, dropping some. The data hold around 100,000 clones, with 70% to 90% observed a single time. The source of this sequence is an adult in good health. Sequenced here: peripheral blood, sampled on day 0 of AZD1222 vaccination. The V call is TRBV18, the J call TRBJ1-1; TRBD1 matches at 8 bases. The CDR3 here is CASSPTGQGGEGAFF. The CDR3 coding sequence is TGTGCCAGCTCCCCCACCGGACAGGGAGGAGAAGGAGCTTTCTTT.